A selection of T cell receptor beta chains follows, all from one sample in a study of blood T cell repertoires in COVID-19. Sequencing used immunoSEQ multiplex PCR; TCRdb keeps in-frame clones, though not all of them. The table records about 160,000 clones, just under 90% of them present only once. Sequenced: peripheral blood. The receptors shown here come from a woman in her seventies with COVID-19, enrolled during active disease. CDR3s include the opening cysteine and the closing phenylalanine or tryptophan. The D gene is left open where the match is weak.

>TRBJ1-1|-|16|TRBV5-5
TGTGCCAGCCCCCAAGTCGGGCCCGCCGGGGGAACTGAAGCTTTCTTT
CASPQVGPAGGTEAFF
>TRBJ1-1|-|12|TRBV19
TGTGCCAGTAGTCACGGGAACACTGAAGCTTTCTTT
CASSHGNTEAFF
>TRBJ1-6|-|15|TRBV30
TGTGCCTGGGCCCCGATGGCAGGCAATAATTCACCCCTCCACTTT
CAWAPMAGNNSPLHF
>TRBJ1-5|-|15|TRBV19
TGTGCCAGTAGTATTCGGGGATATAGCAATCAGCCCCAGCATTTT
CASSIRGYSNQPQHF
>TRBJ2-1|TRBD2|18|TRBV5-1
TGCGCCAGCAGCTTGGGACTCCTCCGGAGCGGGGGGGTCAATGAGCAGTTCTTC
CASSLGLLRSGGVNEQFF
>TRBJ1-2|-|14|TRBV2
TGTGCCAGCCTAGTAAGGACAGTTGCCTATGGCTACACCTTC
CASLVRTVAYGYTF
>TRBJ2-1|TRBD1|13|TRBV29-1
TGCAGCGGTGGACAGGGGCCGGGGAATGAGCAGTTCTTC
CSGGQGPGNEQFF
>TRBJ1-1|TRBD1|16|TRBV7-2
TGTGCCAGCAGGTGGACAGGGGGCGCGAGGAACACTGAAGCTTTCTTT
CASRWTGGARNTEAFF
>TRBJ2-2|-|23|TRBV21-1
TGTGCCAGCCGCAAGGGGACGTTACCTCCGAGTCGGAACAGGGGGCGCCTAACCGGGGAGCTGTTTTTT
CASRKGTLPPSRNRGRLTGELFF
>TRBJ2-3|-|14|TRBV18
TGTGCCAGCTCCCCCGTCGTGAGCACAGATACGCAGTATTTT
CASSPVVSTDTQYF
>TRBJ2-3|TRBD2|17|TRBV5-1
TGCGCCAGCAGCTTGGCCCCAGCGGGGGGCAATGTAGATACGCAGTATTTT
CASSLAPAGGNVDTQYF
>TRBJ2-1|TRBD2|15|TRBV3-1/TRBV3-2
TGTGCCAGCAGCTCCCAACTAGCGGGGGACAATGAGCAGTTCTTC
CASSSQLAGDNEQFF
>TRBJ1-1|-|12|TRBV29-1
TGCAGCGTTGAATCGGCAGGGCGGTTCGCTTTCTTT
CSVESAGRFAFF
>TRBJ2-7|TRBD1|12|TRBV30
TGTGCCATAAGGGGACAGGGCTACGAGCAGTACTTC
CAIRGQGYEQYF